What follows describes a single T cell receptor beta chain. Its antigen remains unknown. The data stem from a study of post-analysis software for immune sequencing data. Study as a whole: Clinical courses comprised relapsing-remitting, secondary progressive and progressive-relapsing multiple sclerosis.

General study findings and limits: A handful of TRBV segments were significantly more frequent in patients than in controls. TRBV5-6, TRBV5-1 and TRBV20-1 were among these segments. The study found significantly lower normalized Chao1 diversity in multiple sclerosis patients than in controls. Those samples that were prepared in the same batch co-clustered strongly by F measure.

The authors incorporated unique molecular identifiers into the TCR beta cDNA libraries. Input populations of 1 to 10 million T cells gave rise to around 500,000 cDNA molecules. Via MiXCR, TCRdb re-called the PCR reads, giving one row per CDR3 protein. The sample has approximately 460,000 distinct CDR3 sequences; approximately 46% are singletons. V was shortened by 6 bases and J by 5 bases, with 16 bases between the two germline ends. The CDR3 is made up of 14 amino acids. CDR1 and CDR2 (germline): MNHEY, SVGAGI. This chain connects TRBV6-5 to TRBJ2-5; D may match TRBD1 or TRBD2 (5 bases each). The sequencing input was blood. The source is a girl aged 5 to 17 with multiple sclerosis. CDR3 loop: CASSFIRGGETQYF. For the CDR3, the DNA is TGTGCCAGCAGCTTTATTCGGGGCGGGGAGACCCAGTACTTC.